Presented here are 10 T cell receptor beta chains from one specimen sequenced in a study of blood T cell repertoires in COVID-19. Libraries were prepared by immunoSEQ multiplex PCR; TCRdb keeps only in-frame clonotypes and omits some of them. The sample holds 200,000 to 250,000 clones, roughly 84% seen once. The sample consisted of PBMCs or T cells enriched from blood (not recorded which). Receptors were obtained from a woman between 35 and 50 years old who had recovered from COVID-19.

CDR3 nucleotide sequence: TGTGCCAGCTCACTAGGAGACAGATACGAGCAGTACTTC. This encodes CASSLGDRYEQYF. The genes are TRBV18 and TRBJ2-7; possibly TRBD1 for D (5 bases). The germline gives CDR1 KGHSH, CDR2 LQKENI. V was trimmed by 4 bases and J by 4 bases, leaving 11 bases between them. The CDR3 has 13 residues.

This clone was recorded many times. The CDR3 here is CASSLPPRQGQNQPQHF. The CDR3, as DNA: TGTGCCAGCAGCCTACCACCTAGACAGGGCCAAAATCAGCCCCAGCATTTT. This chain joins TRBV28 and TRBJ1-5; TRBD1 matches 7 bases. The germline V gene has CDR1 MDHEN and CDR2 SYDVKM. This CDR3 has 17 residues. The V gene end was trimmed by 6 bases and the J gene end by 4 bases; junction bases not matched to a gene: 15.

This chain connects TRBV19 to TRBJ1-5; 9 bases are shared with TRBD1. V gave up 0 bases and J gave up 3 bases; unmatched junction bases: 3. CDR1 and CDR2 (germline): LNHDA, SQIVND (reference sequence). This CDR3 has 16 amino acids. CDR3 sequence (DNA): TGTGCCAGTAGTATAGATCGGGACAGGGTCAATCAGCCCCAGCATTTT. Translation gives CASSIDRDRVNQPQHF.

The rearrangement joins TRBV7-2 to TRBJ1-2, with 7 nucleotides matching TRBD1. The germline V gene has CDR1 SGHTA and CDR2 FQGNSA. With 3 bases clipped from V and 4 bases from J, the junction kept 11 bases outside the gene matches. The CDR3 loop spans 16 amino acids. CDR3 sequence reads: CASSFRDSLRIYGYTF. The CDR3 DNA is TGTGCCAGCAGCTTTCGGGACAGCTTGCGGATCTATGGCTACACCTTC.

The V gene is TRBV4-1, the J gene TRBJ2-1; a weak D match, TRBD2 (5 bases). From germline, CDR1 is MGHRA and CDR2 YSYEKL. V was pared by 2 bases and J by 5 bases, with 16 bases between. The CDR3 consists of 16 residues. The CDR3, as DNA: TGCGCCAGCAGCCAATTTCGGGGAAGAATAGACAATGAGCAGTTCTTC. It encodes CASSQFRGRIDNEQFF.

The V and J genes are TRBV7-8 and TRBJ2-7; TRBD2 matches 10 bases. The CDR3 totals 13 residues. J lost 3 bases, V lost 5 bases, and 1 base had no gene match. Germline CDR1 reads SGHVS; CDR2 reads FQNEAQ. CDR3 nucleotides: TGTGCCAGCAGCCGGACTAGCGGCTACGAGCAGTACTTC. Translation: CASSRTSGYEQYF.

The DNA of the CDR3 is TGCGCCAGCAGCCCTGGTCTCCTAGCGGGAAAAGAGACCCAGTACTTC. This gives the protein CASSPGLLAGKETQYF. The chain couples TRBV5-1 to TRBJ2-5; TRBD2 agrees at 9 bases. Germline lookup yields CDR1 SGHRS and CDR2 YFSETQ. Trimming took 4 bases from V and 3 from J; bases not matched to a gene: 10. The CDR3 loop spans 16 amino acids.

The rearrangement joins TRBV5-1 to TRBJ2-2; 14 nucleotides align to TRBD2. Per germline, CDR1 SGHRS and CDR2 YFSETQ. V was pared by 2 bases and J by 10 bases, with 7 bases of the junction left unmatched. CDR3 length: 16 amino acids. The chain's CDR3 is CASSLKGLAGDAELFF. The CDR3 DNA reads TGCGCCAGCAGCTTAAAGGGACTAGCGGGAGACGCGGAGCTGTTTTTT.

V gene TRBV7-2 combines with J gene TRBJ2-7, with 8 bases that match TRBD2. The V segment lost 5 bases and the J segment 7 bases; nucleotides outside the gene matches: 10. Germline V gene lookup returns CDR1 SGHTA and CDR2 FQGNSA. The CDR3 is 14 residues long. CDR3 sequence reads: CASSLGGGRREQYF. In DNA form, the CDR3 reads TGTGCCAGCAGCCTCGGCGGGGGGCGCCGGGAGCAGTACTTC.

The V gene is TRBV21-1, the J gene TRBJ1-1; the tabulated D call, TRBD1, remains unverified against the DNA. TRBV21-1 is designated a pseudogene. The CDR3 loop spans 16 amino acids. CDR3 coding DNA: TGTGCCAGCAGCAAATACAAGGGACAGACAAACACTGAAGCTTTCTTT. It specifies CASSKYKGQTNTEAFF.